A single sample gave rise to the 24 T cell receptor beta chains below, sequenced in a study of PD-L1 blockade in urothelial cancer. Indicated time point: pretreatment peripheral blood. Some clones are missing from TCRdb's copy, which holds only in-frame ones; the method was immunoSEQ multiplex PCR. The table lists 90,000 or so clones, more than 70% of them singletons. Sample: PBMCs, taken around atezolizumab (anti-PD-L1) treatment. These receptors were obtained from a woman of 80 years or more with urothelial cancer.

V gene TRBV6-5 combines with J gene TRBJ2-3; the D gene is possibly TRBD1 (6 bases). Trimming pared 6 bases from V and 4 bases from J, leaving 14 bases between. The CDR3 spans 14 residues. CDR1 is MNHEY and CDR2 is SVGAGI in the germline V gene. CDR3 in DNA: TGTGCCAGCAGGGTAACAGGGTTGGCAGATACGCAGTATTTT. Protein product: CASRVTGLADTQYF.

V gene TRBV28 combines with J gene TRBJ2-7; 11 bases map to TRBD2. V lost 6 bases to trimming and J lost 4 bases; unmatched junction nucleotides: 11. The germline CDR1 and CDR2 sequences are MDHEN and SYDVKM. This CDR3 is built from 16 residues. The CDR3 DNA sequence: TGTGCCAGCAGCCCAACTAGCGGGAGTTTCTCGTACGAGCAGTACTTC. Translation gives CASSPTSGSFSYEQYF.

This clone was recorded once. CDR3 amino acids: CASSPTSRSGNTIYF. CDR3 coding DNA: TGTGCCAGTAGTCCCACCTCGCGCTCTGGAAACACCATATATTTT. The V gene is TRBV19, the J gene TRBJ1-3; D call uncertain. V dropped 5 bases and J dropped 0 bases, with 11 bases sitting between them. This CDR3 is built from 15 residues. Germline V CDR1 and CDR2: LNHDA, SQIVND (reference sequence).

The V gene is TRBV28, the J gene TRBJ2-5, with TRBD1 identical over 7 bases. After removal of 6 bases from V and 5 bases from J, the junction contained 6 bases not matched to a gene. Germline V lookup: CDR1 MDHEN, CDR2 SYDVKM. This CDR3 contains 13 residues. This chain's CDR3 is CASRRQGEETQYF. In DNA, the CDR3 is TGTGCCAGCAGGAGACAGGGCGAGGAGACCCAGTACTTC. Supplemented by reference TRBV28 and TRBJ2-5, the full variable domain reads DVKVTQSSRYLVKRTGEKVFLECVQDMDHENMFWYRQDPGLGLRLIYFSYDVKMKEKGDIPEGYSVSREKKERFSLILESASTNQTSMYLCASRRQGEETQYFGPGTRLLVL.

V is TRBV6-1 and J is TRBJ2-7; D is ambiguous. Trimming removed 1 base from V and 3 bases from J, with 13 bases in between. This CDR3 is built from 15 residues. Germline V gene lookup returns CDR1 MNHNS and CDR2 SASEGT. This chain's CDR3 is CASSEEVNRYYEQYF. CDR3 sequence (DNA): TGTGCCAGCAGTGAAGAGGTAAACAGATACTACGAGCAGTACTTC.

The sample holds one count of this clone. The chain joins TRBV4-2 to TRBJ2-7; 11 bases agree with TRBD2. J gave up 3 bases and V 4 bases, and 5 bases lay outside the gene matches. The CDR3 spans 15 residues. Germline V lookup: CDR1 LGHNA, CDR2 YNFKEQ. Here the CDR3 DNA reads TGTGCCAGCAGCCCTACTAGCGGGAGTCTCTACGAGCAGTACTTC. Translating it yields CASSPTSGSLYEQYF.

The CDR3 sequence: CASSDPYDGREVWDEQFF. The DNA of the CDR3 is TGTGCCAGCAGTGACCCCTACGACGGGCGGGAGGTTTGGGATGAGCAGTTCTTC. The J gene is TRBJ2-1, the V gene TRBV25-1; 8 nucleotides match TRBD2. CDR1 is MGHDK, CDR2 SYGVNS, per germline. The CDR3 extends over 18 amino acids. Trimming removed 3 bases from V and 8 bases from J; junction bases left unmatched: 18.

The chain has TRBV5-4 and TRBJ2-7; D may be TRBD1 (6 bases). Germline lookup yields CDR1 SGHNT and CDR2 YYREEE (reference sequence). This CDR3 contains 14 residues. V shed 3 bases and J shed 1 base, with 11 bases lying between them. CDR3 DNA: TGTGCCAGCAGCTCGGGACACCAGTCCTACGAGCAGTACTTC. Protein sequence: CASSSGHQSYEQYF.

The V call is TRBV28, the J call TRBJ2-5; D gene ambiguous. Germline-derived CDR1 and CDR2 are MDHEN and SYDVKM. Trimming stripped 5 bases from V and 1 base from J, with 5 bases between. This CDR3 contains 12 residues. The chain's CDR3 is CASSEAQETQYF. As DNA, the CDR3 is TGTGCCAGCAGTGAAGCCCAAGAGACCCAGTACTTC.

This chain uses TRBV5-1 with TRBJ1-1; 10 bases line up with TRBD1. CDR3 size: 14 residues. The V and J ends lost 4 bases and 5 bases, in that order; junction bases with no gene match: 5. Germline CDR1 and CDR2: SGHRS and YFSETQ. For the CDR3, the DNA is TGCGCCAGCAGCCCCGGGACAGGGGATACTGAAGCTTTCTTT. Protein product: CASSPGTGDTEAFF.

This chain joins TRBV7-9 and TRBJ1-2; TRBD1 agrees at 11 bases. Losses at the gene ends were 3 bases for V and 8 bases for J; bases not matched to a gene: 8. Germline V gene lookup returns CDR1 SEHNR and CDR2 FQNEAQ (reference sequence). CDR3 size: 15 residues. CDR3 residues: CASSFGTGGREGYTF. CDR3 DNA: TGTGCCAGCAGCTTCGGGACAGGGGGACGTGAAGGCTACACCTTC.

V is TRBV28 and J is TRBJ1-2; TRBD1 is a possible D gene (5 bases). The CDR3 contains 13 residues. V gave up 6 bases and J gave up 7 bases, with 15 bases separating them. The germline V gene encodes CDR1 MDHEN and CDR2 SYDVKM. In DNA form, the CDR3 reads TGTGCCAGCAGCGAGGGGACTCTCCCTGGCTACACCTTC. Encoded protein: CASSEGTLPGYTF.

This chain links TRBV19 with TRBJ2-7; D might be TRBD2 (6 bases). This CDR3 is 13 amino acids long. The germline V gene encodes CDR1 LNHDA and CDR2 SQIVND (reference sequence). V lost 0 bases, J lost 7 bases, and 10 bases lay in between. CDR3 sequence reads: CASSIDPSGEQYF. The CDR3 region has the DNA TGTGCCAGTAGTATAGATCCCAGCGGGGAGCAGTACTTC. Using reference TRBV19 and TRBJ2-7 for the parts outside the CDR3, the full variable domain is DGGITQSPKYLFRKEGQNVTLSCEQNLNHDAMYWYRQDPGQGLRLIYYSQIVNDFQKGDIAEGYSVSREKKESFPLTVTSAQKNPTAFYLCASSIDPSGEQYFGPGTRLTVT.

The chain recombines TRBV6-1 with TRBJ2-2, with D uncertain. There are 14 residues in the CDR3. Trimming took off 5 bases at V and 0 bases at J, with 7 bases between the two ends. CDR1 and CDR2 from the germline V gene are MNHNS and SASEGT. As DNA, the CDR3 is TGTGCCAGCAGTCGGTCGGCGAACACCGGGGAGCTGTTTTTT. It codes for CASSRSANTGELFF.

This chain joins TRBV6-5 and TRBJ1-1; D uncertain. Trimming stripped 6 bases from V and 5 bases from J, with 7 bases between. This CDR3 spans 11 amino acids. Germline CDR1 is MNHEY and CDR2 is SVGAGI. In DNA form, the CDR3 reads TGTGCCAGCAGCCAGGCTACTGAAGCTTTCTTT. This sequence encodes CASSQATEAFF.

The gene calls are TRBV28 and TRBJ1-1, with a weak D call TRBD1 (6 bases). V lost 1 base and J lost 1, with 31 bases in between. This CDR3 has 22 residues. Looked up from germline, CDR1 is MDHEN and CDR2 is SYDVKM. The CDR3 reads CASSLLTRATPRTDQWNTEAFF. Here the CDR3 DNA reads TGTGCCAGCAGTTTATTGACCCGCGCAACCCCCCGGACAGATCAATGGAACACTGAAGCTTTCTTT.

The genes are TRBV9 and TRBJ2-7; 7 bases fit TRBD2. There are 17 residues in the CDR3. Germline V CDR1 and CDR2: SGDLS, YYNGEE. V dropped 2 bases and J dropped 1; count of bases not matched to a gene: 12. The CDR3 sequence is CASSVLGLVVYSYEQYF. Here the CDR3 DNA reads TGTGCCAGCAGCGTCCTAGGACTAGTGGTCTATTCCTACGAGCAGTACTTC. The variable domain in full, completed from reference TRBV9 and TRBJ2-7, reads DSGVTQTPKHLITATGQRVTLRCSPRSGDLSVYWYQQSLDQGLQFLIQYYNGEERAKGNILERFSAQQFPDLHSELNLSSLELGDSALYFCASSVLGLVVYSYEQYFGPGTRLTVT.

This clone was found a few times. This chain uses TRBV27 with TRBJ1-2, with a possible D match to TRBD1 (5 bases). CDR3 length: 14 residues. V lost 6 bases, J lost 7 bases, and 18 bases lay in between. The V gene's germline CDR1 is MNHEY and CDR2 SMNVEV (reference sequence). The CDR3 coding sequence is TGTGCCAGCAGCCTGGGGCCCCGTGGGTCTGGCTACACCTTC. Translated: CASSLGPRGSGYTF.

The chain links TRBV7-8 to TRBJ1-2; the D is unclear. The V end was cut by 4 bases, the J end by 7 bases, with 16 bases between. Germline loops: CDR1 SGHVS, CDR2 FQNEAQ. The CDR3 consists of 14 residues. This CDR3 is CASSSAGSPAGYTF. The CDR3 DNA sequence: TGTGCCAGCAGCTCCGCCGGGTCCCCCGCTGGCTACACCTTC. The full variable domain, with the rest looked up from reference TRBV7-8 and TRBJ1-2, is GAGVSQSPRYKVAKRGQDVALRCDPISGHVSLFWYQQALGQGPEFLTYFQNEAQLDKSGLPSDRFFAERPEGSVSTLKIQRTQQEDSAVYLCASSSAGSPAGYTFGSGTRLTVV.

This clone was observed once. The chain is built from TRBV5-1 and TRBJ1-2, with 7 bases identical to TRBD1. Trimming cost V 0 bases and J 2 bases; bases outside gene matches: 4. The CDR3 extends over 15 amino acids. Per germline, CDR1 SGHRS and CDR2 YFSETQ. This chain's CDR3 is CASSLGGQANYGYTF. In DNA form, the CDR3 reads TGCGCCAGCAGCTTGGGAGGACAGGCGAACTATGGCTACACCTTC.

The rearrangement links TRBV5-1 to TRBJ2-1; 11 nucleotides line up with TRBD2. The CDR3 sequence is 14 residues long. Germline loops: CDR1 SGHRS, CDR2 YFSETQ. Germline trimming cut 3 bases from V and 9 bases from J; bases unmatched to any gene: 5. The CDR3 reads CASSSSGRMGEQFF. CDR3 nucleotide sequence: TGCGCCAGCAGCTCTAGCGGGAGGATGGGTGAGCAGTTCTTC.

The J gene is TRBJ1-1, the V gene TRBV5-1; D is possibly TRBD1 (5 bases). This CDR3 has 14 residues. In germline, CDR1 is SGHRS, CDR2 YFSETQ. Trimming removed 4 bases at V and 10 bases at J, with 20 bases between. The CDR3 DNA is TGCGCCAGCAGCCTCGACAGCGGGATTGCGTCAGCTTTCTTT. Encoded protein: CASSLDSGIASAFF.

J is TRBJ2-4 and V is TRBV6-1; D is perhaps TRBD2 (5 bases). The germline V gene encodes CDR1 MNHNS and CDR2 SASEGT. The CDR3 covers 14 residues. V lost 1 base to trimming and J lost 6 bases, with 10 bases between them. The CDR3 loop reads CASSEVGRSNIQYF. CDR3 DNA: TGTGCCAGCAGTGAAGTAGGGAGATCAAACATTCAGTACTTC.

DNA for the CDR3: TGTGCCAGCAGTGATGAAAGCCTTCTCCAGCATTTT. Its protein is CASSDESLLQHF. The chain links TRBV6-1 to TRBJ1-5; D not resolved. The germline V gene has CDR1 MNHNS and CDR2 SASEGT. This CDR3 is 12 amino acids long. Trimming pared 3 bases from V and 12 bases from J, leaving 12 bases between.